These 28 T cell receptor beta chains were sequenced from one sample in a study of breast tumors, draining lymph nodes, adjacent tissues. From the multiplex PCR reads, TCRdb called clonotypes with MiXCR, one entry per CDR3 protein. The sample yields about 80,000 distinct CDR3 sequences, roughly 19% seen once. Samples came from axillary lymph nodes draining the breast cancer. Sequenced sample: axillary lymph node tissue. All receptors come from a female donor with breast cancer. Some clones in this sample may be carry-over from other donors' samples.

Ten or more counts support this clonotype. The gene calls are TRBV7-9 and TRBJ2-3; the match to TRBD2 covers 12 bases. Germline V gene data show CDR1 as SEHNR and CDR2 as FQNEAQ (reference sequence). V trimming: 2 bases; J trimming: 3 bases; junction bases outside the gene matches: 6. The CDR3 has 17 residues. CDR3 bases: TGTGCCAGCAGCTTATTCCCAACTAGCGGGAGGACAGATACGCAGTATTTT. Its translation is CASSLFPTSGRTDTQYF. Full variable domain (rest looked up from reference TRBV7-9 and TRBJ2-3): DTGVSQNPRHKITKRGQNVTFRCDPISEHNRLYWYRQTLGQGPEFLTYFQNEAQLEKSRLLSDRFSAERPKGSFSTLEIQRTEQGDSAMYLCASSLFPTSGRTDTQYFGPGTRLTVL.

This clonotype was detected once. This sequence joins TRBV20-1 and TRBJ1-2; 9 positions match TRBD1. CDR3 size: 15 residues. Germline assignment: CDR1 DFQATT and CDR2 SNEGSKA (reference sequence). V shed 3 bases, J shed 9 bases, and the junction held 14 bases outside the gene matches. DNA of the CDR3: TGCAGTGCTAGTACAGGGGGCAGACACAGCAACAGCTACACCTTC. Protein sequence: CSASTGGRHSNSYTF.

This clonotype was counted many times. V is TRBV10-3 and J is TRBJ2-1, with 9 nucleotides matching TRBD2. The CDR3 covers 16 residues. The V gene's germline CDR1 is ENHRY and CDR2 SYGVKD. Trimming at V came to 6 bases and at J to 8 bases, leaving 14 bases not matched to a gene. CDR3 sequence (DNA): TGTGCCATCAGGGACTCTAGCGGGGAGGGCCACTATGAGCAGTTCTTC. This gives the protein CAIRDSSGEGHYEQFF.

In its sample, this clonotype was seen a few times. The CDR3 sequence is CASSLRPGQGTSNQPQHF. The DNA for the CDR3 is TGTGCCAGCAGCTTGCGACCTGGACAGGGTACGAGCAATCAGCCCCAGCATTTT. This chain connects TRBV5-8 to TRBJ1-5, with 8 bases matching TRBD1. Germline V CDR1 and CDR2: SGHTS, YDEGEE. With 1 base clipped from V and 1 base from J, the junction kept 10 bases outside the gene matches. The CDR3 has 18 amino acids.

Ten or more counts support this clonotype. The genes are TRBV19 and TRBJ2-2; D gene ambiguous. The germline V gene encodes CDR1 LNHDA and CDR2 SQIVND (reference sequence). This CDR3 has 14 residues. Trimming removed 3 bases at V and 7 bases at J, with 12 bases between. The CDR3 DNA follows: TGTGCCAGTAGTATCTTATTTACTGGCGGGGAGCTGTTTTTT. Its translation is CASSILFTGGELFF.

Concerning this clonotype itself: Being one base from a much bigger clone, this may be a read error. For the CDR3, the DNA is TGCAGTGCTAGAGATGGTTCGGCCAGGAGCAGCGAGCAGTACTTC. Its protein is CSARDGSARSSEQYF. The chain joins TRBV20-1 to TRBJ2-7; the D is unclear. The V gene lost 0 bases and the J gene lost 6 bases, with 18 bases spanning the gap. The length of the CDR3 is 15 residues. Germline V gene data show CDR1 as DFQATT and CDR2 as SNEGSKA (reference sequence).

The chain is built from TRBV19 and TRBJ2-6, with D unresolved. Germline V CDR1 and CDR2: LNHDA, SQIVND (reference sequence). There are 16 residues in the CDR3. Between the trimmed V and J ends, which lost 3 bases and 1 base, there was a span of 10 bases. CDR3 region: CASSIGSGSGANVLTF. CDR3 nucleotide sequence: TGTGCCAGTAGTATTGGATCCGGGTCTGGGGCCAACGTCCTGACTTTC.

Ten or more counts support this clonotype. This rearrangement joins TRBV5-8 to TRBJ2-1, with 7 bases identical to TRBD1. CDR1 is SGHTS, CDR2 YDEGEE, per germline. V trimming: 5 bases; J trimming: 7 bases; junction bases outside the gene matches: 6. The CDR3 sequence is 13 residues long. CDR3 in amino acids: CASRLQGPNEQFF. The DNA of the CDR3 is TGTGCCAGCAGGTTACAGGGGCCGAATGAGCAGTTCTTC. Filled out from reference TRBV5-8 and TRBJ2-1, the complete variable domain reads EAGVTQSPTHLIKTRGQQATLRCSPISGHTSVYWYQQALGLGLQFLLWYDEGEERNRGNFPPRFSGRQFPNYSSELNVNALELEDSALYLCASRLQGPNEQFFGPGTRLTVL.

At least ten counts were recorded for this clonotype. The chain carries TRBV9 and TRBJ2-1, with D maybe TRBD2 (6 bases). Per germline, CDR1 SGDLS and CDR2 YYNGEE. This CDR3 has 15 residues. V was cut by 0 bases and J by 2 bases, with 9 bases left in between. CDR3 sequence reads: CASSVGLGTYNEQFF. DNA for the CDR3: TGTGCCAGCAGCGTAGGACTAGGTACCTACAATGAGCAGTTCTTC.

This clonotype was observed at least ten times. The V and J genes are TRBV11-1 and TRBJ2-1; D is unclear. The CDR3 is 15 residues long. Germline V CDR1 and CDR2: SGHAT, FQDESV (reference sequence). V lost 5 bases, J lost 4 bases, and 15 bases lay in between. Here the CDR3 DNA reads TGTGCCAGCAGCAGAAACGTGGGCCTATACAATGAGCAGTTCTTC. Protein: CASSRNVGLYNEQFF.

This clonotype was detected a few times. The chain has TRBV12-3 or TRBV12-4 and TRBJ2-2; TRBD2 matches 9 bases. This CDR3 is built from 17 residues. V was pared by 8 bases and J by 2 bases, with 12 bases of the junction left unmatched. CDR3 nucleotide sequence: TGTGCCAGCGATGGAGGGATTCTAGCGGGAAACACCGGGGAGCTGTTTTTT. Amino acid sequence: CASDGGILAGNTGELFF.

Ten or more counts support this clonotype. The CDR3 reads CASSLQFGTRSETQYF. The CDR3 region has the DNA TGTGCCAGCAGCTTGCAGTTCGGGACAAGAAGCGAGACCCAGTACTTC. V and J are TRBV5-6 and TRBJ2-5; D is perhaps TRBD1 (6 bases). Germline V gene sequence: CDR1 SGHDT, CDR2 YYEEEE. Trimming shortened V by 1 base and J by 5 bases, and 18 bases separated the two germline ends. The CDR3 has 16 amino acids.

In its sample, this clonotype was seen many times. This CDR3 reads CSASGGTETQYF. In DNA form, the CDR3 reads TGCAGTGCTAGCGGGGGAACCGAGACCCAGTACTTC. The chain links TRBV20-1 to TRBJ2-5, with D tentatively TRBD2 (6 bases). This CDR3 contains 12 residues. V shed 3 bases and J shed 5 bases, with 10 bases lying between them. Germline CDR1 DFQATT, CDR2 SNEGSKA (reference sequence).

With regard to this clonotype: A much larger clone is a single base away; this may be a read error. V and J are TRBV14 and TRBJ2-3; D may be TRBD2 (6 bases). The CDR3 length is 16 residues. CDR1 and CDR2 from the germline V gene are SGHDN and FVKESK. The CDR3 sequence: CASSQDRREIADTQCF. The CDR3 DNA is TGTGCCAGCAGCCAAGATCGACGGGAGATCGCAGATACGCAGTGTTTT.

This clonotype was counted ten times or more. The chain links TRBV20-1 to TRBJ2-1, with 8 bases matching TRBD2. V lost 3 bases to trimming and J lost 0 bases; unmatched junction nucleotides: 4. The CDR3 has 15 residues. Germline V gene lookup returns CDR1 DFQATT and CDR2 SNEGSKA (reference sequence). The CDR3 DNA reads as TGCAGTGCTAGTGGGACTAGGAGCTCCTACAATGAGCAGTTCTTC. Translated: CSASGTRSSYNEQFF.

The V call is TRBV5-8, the J call TRBJ1-6; weak D call: TRBD1 (5 bases). The V and J ends lost 6 bases and 7 bases respectively, with 20 bases between them. In germline, CDR1 is SGHTS, CDR2 YDEGEE. CDR3 length equals 16 residues. CDR3 nucleotide sequence: TGTGCCAGCACCCGGGACCCCAAGTATCGGAATTCACCCCTCCACTTT. Translation: CASTRDPKYRNSPLHF.

This clonotype was counted many times. The genes are TRBV19 and TRBJ2-3, with TRBD2 matching over 8 bases. CDR1 and CDR2 from the germline V gene are LNHDA and SQIVND (reference sequence). V lost 6 bases, J lost 1 base, and 3 bases stayed unmatched. CDR3 length: 14 amino acids. CDR3 DNA: TGTGCCAGTAGGACGACTAGCGGCACAGATACGCAGTATTTT. Translating gives CASRTTSGTDTQYF.

This clonotype was seen only a few times. The genes are TRBV28 and TRBJ1-5, with 9 bases lining up with TRBD1. V shed 6 bases, J shed 7 bases, and the junction held 7 bases outside the gene matches. The CDR3 has 14 amino acids. Germline CDR1 is MDHEN and CDR2 is SYDVKM. CDR3 sequence: CASRITGGGQPQHF. The CDR3 coding sequence is TGTGCCAGCAGAATCACAGGGGGCGGACAGCCCCAGCATTTT.

This clonotype was found many times. The chain is built from TRBV7-9 and TRBJ2-7; 10 positions agree with TRBD1. Germline-derived CDR1 and CDR2 are SEHNR and FQNEAQ (reference sequence). V shed 5 bases and J 4 bases; nucleotides not matched to a gene: 5. This CDR3 comprises 14 residues. This CDR3 is CASSQLGQGYEQYF. The CDR3 DNA reads as TGTGCCAGCAGCCAACTGGGACAGGGGTACGAGCAGTACTTC.

The table lists this clonotype with many counts. The chain has TRBV4-1 and TRBJ2-1; 7 bases are a match to TRBD2. CDR1 MGHRA and CDR2 YSYEKL come from the germline V gene. J gave up 7 bases and V 3 bases, and 9 bases lay outside the gene matches. The CDR3 loop spans 15 amino acids. The CDR3 reads CASSHVGRKSNEQFF. In DNA, the CDR3 is TGCGCCAGCAGCCATGTCGGGAGGAAATCTAATGAGCAGTTCTTC.

This clonotype was recorded many times. This chain joins TRBV5-1 and TRBJ1-4; the D is unclear. The CDR3 spans 16 residues. Trimming stripped 0 bases from V and 4 bases from J, with 13 bases between. Germline V CDR1 and CDR2: SGHRS, YFSETQ. The CDR3 region is CASSLVSGPGNEKLFF. CDR3 coding DNA: TGCGCCAGCAGCTTGGTGTCAGGTCCGGGTAATGAAAAACTGTTTTTT.

This clonotype appeared many times. The V gene is TRBV6-4, the J gene TRBJ1-2, with D hard to call. CDR3 length equals 16 residues. Germline-derived CDR1 and CDR2 are MRHNA and SNTAGT. V was pared by 2 bases and J by 4 bases, with 17 bases between. For the CDR3, the DNA is TGTGCCAGCAGTGACAGATCATCAGCCAGCTTCTATGGCTACACCTTC. This sequence encodes CASSDRSSASFYGYTF.

In its sample, this clonotype was seen many times. J is TRBJ2-5 and V is TRBV5-1, with D perhaps matching TRBD1 (6 bases). V lost 5 bases and J lost 1, with 12 bases in between. This CDR3 spans 14 amino acids. Germline-derived CDR1 and CDR2 are SGHRS and YFSETQ. The CDR3 loop is CASRQGHGQETQYF. CDR3 coding DNA: TGCGCCAGCAGACAGGGTCATGGCCAAGAGACCCAGTACTTC. Full variable domain (rest looked up from reference TRBV5-1 and TRBJ2-5): KAGVTQTPRYLIKTRGQQVTLSCSPISGHRSVSWYQQTPGQGLQFLFEYFSETQRNKGNFPGRFSGRQFSNSRSEMNVSTLELGDSALYLCASRQGHGQETQYFGPGTRLLVL.

In this sample, this clonotype turned up many times. The chain joins TRBV4-2 to TRBJ2-7; 7 bases line up with TRBD2. V lost 0 bases and J lost 5; bases outside the gene matches: 7. This CDR3 has 15 residues. Germline assignment: CDR1 LGHNA and CDR2 YNFKEQ. CDR3 nucleotide sequence: TGTGCCAGCAGCCAAGATGCTGAGCGGGAAAACGAGCAGTACTTC. Its translation: CASSQDAERENEQYF.

About this clonotype: This may be a read error, as it is one base from a much larger clone. The rearrangement uses TRBV4-2 and TRBJ1-4, with D unresolved. This CDR3 is built from 14 residues. Germline CDR1 and CDR2: LGHNA and YNFKEQ. Trimming stripped 1 base from V and 8 bases from J, with 11 bases between. The CDR3 region has the DNA TGTGCCAGCAGCCAAGGACCGACGGGGGAAAAACTGTTTTTT. Its translation: CASSQGPTGEKLFF.

Notes on this clonotype: A read error may explain this, as a much larger clone is one base away. The chain uses TRBV20-1 and TRBJ2-7; D is unresolved. Germline CDR1 DFQATT, CDR2 SNEGSKA (reference sequence). This CDR3 is built from 11 residues. Trimming removed 4 bases from V and 3 bases from J, with 7 bases in between. CDR3 sequence reads: CSANGDYEQYF. The CDR3 DNA follows: TGCAGTGCTAATGGAGACTACGAGCAGTACTTC.

This clonotype was seen more than once but under ten times. J is TRBJ1-5 and V is TRBV12-3 or TRBV12-4; tentative D call: TRBD1 (5 bases). The CDR3 runs to 15 residues. The ends were cut back, 3 bases at V and 2 bases at J, with 11 bases in the middle. Here the CDR3 DNA reads TGTGCCAGCAGTTTTCGGGGCGCGGGCAATCAGCCCCAGCATTTT. Its translation: CASSFRGAGNQPQHF.

This clonotype was seen many times. This chain links TRBV15 with TRBJ2-1; D uncertain. The CDR3 totals 16 residues. Germline V gives CDR1 LNHNV, CDR2 YYDKDF (reference sequence). The V end was cut by 0 bases, the J end by 2 bases, with 11 bases between. The CDR3 DNA is TGTGCCACCAGCAGAGATCGGACGGAACCCTACAATGAGCAGTTCTTC. Translating it yields CATSRDRTEPYNEQFF.